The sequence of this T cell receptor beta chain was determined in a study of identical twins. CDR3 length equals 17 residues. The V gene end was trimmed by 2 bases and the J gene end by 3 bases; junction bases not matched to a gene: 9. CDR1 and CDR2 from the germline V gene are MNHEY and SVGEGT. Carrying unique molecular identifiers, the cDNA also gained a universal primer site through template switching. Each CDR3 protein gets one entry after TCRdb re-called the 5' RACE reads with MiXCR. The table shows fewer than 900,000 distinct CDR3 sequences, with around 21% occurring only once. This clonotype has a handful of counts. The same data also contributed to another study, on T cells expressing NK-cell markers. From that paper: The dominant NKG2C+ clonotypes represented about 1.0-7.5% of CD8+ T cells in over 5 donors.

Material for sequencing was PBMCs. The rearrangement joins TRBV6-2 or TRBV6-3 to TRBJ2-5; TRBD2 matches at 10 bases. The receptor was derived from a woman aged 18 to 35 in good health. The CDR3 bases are TGTGCCAGCAGTTACCCGCTAGCGGGAGATAAAAAAGAGACCCAGTACTTC. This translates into CASSYPLAGDKKETQYF.